This TCR beta chain was retrieved from a study of blood T cell repertoires in COVID-19. Study-level background: The analysed material was cDNA or gDNA that came from T cells, B-cell-depleted T cells, or PBMCs.

The age range of participants was 18 to 89 years, with residence in about two dozen US areas. Exposed study participants had met a COVID-19 case within 2 weeks before entry. The CDR3 has 13 residues. CDR1 and CDR2 from the germline V gene are LGHNA and YNFKEQ. The V end was cut by 4 bases, the J end by 5 bases, with 11 bases between. Using immunoSEQ multiplex PCR, the repertoire was profiled, and TCRdb retains in-frame clones only, with some absent. The data hold 300,000 to 400,000 clones, with roughly 85% observed a single time. The sequenced sample was PBMCs or T cells enriched from blood (not recorded which). The rearrangement joins TRBV4-2 to TRBJ2-5, with D possibly being TRBD2 (5 bases). The source of this sequence is a woman in her twenties or thirties who had been exposed to COVID-19. The CDR3 nucleotides read TGTGCCAGCAGCCCCTGGCCGGGGGAGACCCAGTACTTC. Translated, it gives CASSPWPGETQYF.